This T cell receptor beta chain is drawn from a study of shared clonotypes between healthy human individuals. Germline V gene data show CDR1 as MDHEN and CDR2 as SYDVKM. Deletions cut 6 bases from V and 10 bases from J, with 14 bases between. CDR3 length: 12 amino acids. All donors were healthy HIV-negative adults lacking recent acute infections or vaccinations. CD45RA-negative memory and CD45RA+ naive subsets were split from the CD4+ cells. For every subset, genomic DNA was evenly distributed across several immunoSEQ plates. Assay used: immunoSEQ multiplex PCR; TCRdb lists only in-frame clones, some missing. The table records 980,000 or so clones, less than 85% of them present only once.

This receptor was obtained from a young man in good health. The chain joins TRBV28 to TRBJ2-3, with D perhaps matching TRBD1 or TRBD2 (5 bases each). Sample: memory CD4+ T cells sorted from blood. Subset of the sample: CD45RA-negative fraction. The CDR3 DNA reads TGTGCCAGCAGCAAAAAACTAGGGGCGCAGTATTTT. Encoded protein: CASSKKLGAQYF.